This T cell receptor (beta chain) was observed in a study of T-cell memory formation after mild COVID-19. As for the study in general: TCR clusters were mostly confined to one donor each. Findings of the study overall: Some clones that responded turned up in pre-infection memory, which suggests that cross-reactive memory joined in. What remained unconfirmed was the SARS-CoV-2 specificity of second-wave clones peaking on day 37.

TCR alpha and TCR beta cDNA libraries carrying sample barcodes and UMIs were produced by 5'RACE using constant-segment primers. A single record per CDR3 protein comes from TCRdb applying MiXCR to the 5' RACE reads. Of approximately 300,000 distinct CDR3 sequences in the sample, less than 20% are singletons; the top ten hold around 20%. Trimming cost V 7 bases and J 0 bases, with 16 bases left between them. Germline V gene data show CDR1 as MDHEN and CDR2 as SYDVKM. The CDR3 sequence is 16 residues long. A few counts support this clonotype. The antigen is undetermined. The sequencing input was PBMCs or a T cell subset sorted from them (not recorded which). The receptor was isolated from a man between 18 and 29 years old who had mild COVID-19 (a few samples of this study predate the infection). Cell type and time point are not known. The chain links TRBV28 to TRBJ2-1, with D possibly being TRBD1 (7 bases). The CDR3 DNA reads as TGTGCCAGCAAGCCAGGGGGGTTGAGCTCCTACAATGAGCAGTTCTTC. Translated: CASKPGGLSSYNEQFF.